This TCR beta chain was identified during a study of T cell repertoires in cytomegalovirus infection. Overall study context: CMV infection plus the matching HLA type was flagged by public TCR beta signatures.

Findings of the study overall: CMV-specific HLA-C-restricted TCR beta clonotypes dominated the ex vivo response. Based on cumulative public TCR beta family frequency, carriers of CMV plus the relevant HLA were identified.

A single record per CDR3 protein comes from TCRdb applying MiXCR to the reads. This sample has some 100,000 distinct CDR3 sequences, with less than 25% found just once. The CDR3 extends over 17 amino acids. Germline V gene data show CDR1 as SGHAT and CDR2 as FQNNGV. Trimming left V 0 bases short and J 0 bases short, with 12 bases between. This clonotype was detected many times. Its antigen is undetermined. Sequencing input: CD8+ T cells from PBMCs. This clonotype was obtained from a human donor in good health (CMV status not recorded). Some clones in this sample may be carry-over from other donors' samples. This chain joins TRBV11-2 and TRBJ2-1; no definite D call. The CDR3 bases are TGTGCCAGCAGCTTAGAAGGGTCCCTCAGCTCCTACAATGAGCAGTTCTTC. Its translation: CASSLEGSLSSYNEQFF.